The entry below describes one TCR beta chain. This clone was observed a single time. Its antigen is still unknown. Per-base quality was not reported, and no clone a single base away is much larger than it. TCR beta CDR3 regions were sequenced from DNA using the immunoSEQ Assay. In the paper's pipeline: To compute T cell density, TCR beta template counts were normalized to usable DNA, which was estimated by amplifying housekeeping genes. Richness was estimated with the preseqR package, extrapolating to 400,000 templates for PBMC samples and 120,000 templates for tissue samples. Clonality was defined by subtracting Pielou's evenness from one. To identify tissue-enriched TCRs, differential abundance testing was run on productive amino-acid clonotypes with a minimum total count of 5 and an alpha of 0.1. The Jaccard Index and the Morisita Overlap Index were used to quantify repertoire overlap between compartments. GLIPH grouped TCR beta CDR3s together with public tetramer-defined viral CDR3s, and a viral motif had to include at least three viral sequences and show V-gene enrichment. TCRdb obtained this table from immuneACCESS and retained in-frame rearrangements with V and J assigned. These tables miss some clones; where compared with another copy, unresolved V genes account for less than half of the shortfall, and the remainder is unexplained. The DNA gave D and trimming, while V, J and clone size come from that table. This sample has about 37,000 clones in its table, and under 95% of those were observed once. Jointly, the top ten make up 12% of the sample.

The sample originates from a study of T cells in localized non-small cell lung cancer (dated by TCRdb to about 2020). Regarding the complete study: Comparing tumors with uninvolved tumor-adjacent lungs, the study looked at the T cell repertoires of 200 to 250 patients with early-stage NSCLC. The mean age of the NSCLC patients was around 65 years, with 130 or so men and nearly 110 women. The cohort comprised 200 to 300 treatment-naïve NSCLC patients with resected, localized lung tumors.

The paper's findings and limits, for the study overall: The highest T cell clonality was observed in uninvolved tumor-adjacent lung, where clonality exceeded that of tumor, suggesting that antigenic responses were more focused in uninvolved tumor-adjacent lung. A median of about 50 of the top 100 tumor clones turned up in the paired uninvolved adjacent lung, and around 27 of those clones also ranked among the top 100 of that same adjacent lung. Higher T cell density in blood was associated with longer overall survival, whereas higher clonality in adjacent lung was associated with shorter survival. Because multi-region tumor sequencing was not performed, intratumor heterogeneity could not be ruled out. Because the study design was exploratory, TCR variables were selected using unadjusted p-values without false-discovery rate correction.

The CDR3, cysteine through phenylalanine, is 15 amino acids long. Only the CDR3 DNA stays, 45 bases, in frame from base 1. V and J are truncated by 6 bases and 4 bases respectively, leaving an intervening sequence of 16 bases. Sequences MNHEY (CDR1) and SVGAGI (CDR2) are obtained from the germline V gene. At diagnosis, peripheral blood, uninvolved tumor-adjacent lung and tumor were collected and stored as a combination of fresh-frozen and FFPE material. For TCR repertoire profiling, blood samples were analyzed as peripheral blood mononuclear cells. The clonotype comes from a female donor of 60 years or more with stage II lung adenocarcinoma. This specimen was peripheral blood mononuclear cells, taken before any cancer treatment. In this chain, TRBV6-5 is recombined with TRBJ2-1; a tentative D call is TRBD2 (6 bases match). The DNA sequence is TGTGCCAGCAGCCGGGAGCGTGCGTCGTACAATGAGCAGTTCTTC. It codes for CASSRERASYNEQFF.